Detailed here is one T cell receptor beta chain. The method was immunoSEQ multiplex PCR; TCRdb's version includes in-frame clones alone and lacks a portion of them. Of over 200,000 clones in the sample, 80% to 90% were seen once. Between the trimmed V and J ends, which lost 8 bases and 6 bases, there was a span of 10 bases. The CDR3 has 11 amino acids. CDR1 and CDR2 from the germline V gene are MNHEY and SVGAGI. This sample is drawn from a study of blood T cell repertoires in COVID-19. The chain joins TRBV6-5 to TRBJ1-1; D is perhaps TRBD1 (5 bases). The sequenced material came from PBMCs or T cells enriched from blood (not recorded which). The sequence was collected from a young woman who had been exposed to COVID-19. The CDR3 spells CASLRVSEAFF. In nucleotides, the CDR3 is TGTGCCAGCCTCAGGGTATCTGAAGCTTTCTTT.